A single sample is the source of the 32 T cell receptor beta chains below, sequenced in a study of CD8 T cells in Susac syndrome. With random hexamers, reverse transcription was performed on roughly 0.5 to 1 ug of RNA. TCRdb fed the immunoSEQ multiplex PCR reads into MiXCR, producing one record per CDR3 protein. The table lists about 280,000 distinct CDR3 sequences, 85% of them singletons. The sample consisted of CD8+ T cells from PBMCs. These receptors originate from a human donor with multiple sclerosis.

The chain combines TRBV27 with TRBJ2-7, with 10 nucleotides matching TRBD1. The length of the CDR3 is 15 residues. Losses at the gene ends were 5 bases for V and 2 bases for J; bases not matched to a gene: 6. Germline V CDR1 and CDR2: MNHEY, SMNVEV (reference sequence). CDR3: CASSLPGQGTYEQYF. The CDR3 DNA sequence: TGTGCCAGCAGTCTTCCGGGACAGGGGACCTACGAGCAGTACTTC.

The CDR3: CASSSQMGQLQETQYF. Written as DNA, the CDR3 is TGTGCCAGCAGTTCTCAGATGGGACAGCTACAAGAGACCCAGTACTTC. The chain couples TRBV28 to TRBJ2-5; 7 bases agree with TRBD1. The CDR3 contains 16 residues. CDR1 MDHEN and CDR2 SYDVKM come from the germline V gene. Germline trimming cut 4 bases from V and 2 bases from J; bases unmatched to any gene: 10.

This chain connects TRBV25-1 to TRBJ2-5; TRBD1 agrees at 8 bases. This CDR3 contains 15 residues. Germline values: CDR1 MGHDK, CDR2 SYGVNS. Losses at the gene ends were 6 bases for V and 4 bases for J; bases not matched to a gene: 10. Written as DNA, the CDR3 is TGTGCCAGCAGAACAGGACAGGGTGGAGGAGAGACCCAGTACTTC. Protein: CASRTGQGGGETQYF. The full variable domain, its missing parts supplied by reference TRBV25-1 and TRBJ2-5, is EADIYQTPRYLVIGTGKKITLECSQTMGHDKMYWYQQDPGMELHLIHYSYGVNSTEKGDLSSESTVSRIRTEHFPLTLESARPSHTSQYLCASRTGQGGGETQYFGPGTRLLVL.

The chain carries TRBV6-5 and TRBJ2-5, with D hard to call. From germline, CDR1 is MNHEY and CDR2 SVGAGI. The V end lost 1 base, the J end lost 1 base, and 10 bases lay between the germline ends. The CDR3 sequence is 15 residues long. The DNA of the CDR3 is TGTGCCAGCAGTTACTTGGGCCAGCTCCAAGAGACCCAGTACTTC. This sequence encodes CASSYLGQLQETQYF.

This sequence joins TRBV12-3 or TRBV12-4 and TRBJ1-2; 12 bases are a match to TRBD1. The CDR3 loop spans 14 amino acids. The ends lost 5 bases at V and 8 bases at J; junction bases unmatched: 6. The DNA of the CDR3 is TGTGCCAGCAGTGGGACAGGGGGCTACCAAGGCTACACCTTC. As protein: CASSGTGGYQGYTF.

The V call is TRBV5-1, the J call TRBJ2-1; the D call may be TRBD1 or TRBD2 (5 bases each). The CDR3 extends over 13 amino acids. V gave up 7 bases and J gave up 2 bases, with 10 bases separating them. Germline CDR1 reads SGHRS; CDR2 reads YFSETQ. This CDR3 is CASYGAPYNEQFF. CDR3 DNA sequence: TGCGCCAGCTACGGGGCCCCCTACAATGAGCAGTTCTTC.

The chain joins TRBV6-4 to TRBJ2-1, with 11 positions matching TRBD2. Germline CDR1 is MRHNA and CDR2 is SNTAGT. There are 18 residues in the CDR3. Unmatched junction bases numbered 14, after V lost 2 bases and J lost 8 bases. The CDR3 loop is CASSDPTLAGVYFHEQFF. DNA for the CDR3: TGTGCCAGCAGTGACCCCACACTAGCGGGAGTTTATTTCCATGAGCAGTTCTTC.

The J gene is TRBJ1-5, the V gene TRBV28; no firm D call. CDR1 and CDR2 (germline): MDHEN, SYDVKM. Trimming took 4 bases from V and 3 from J, leaving 16 bases between them. The CDR3 spans 16 residues. This CDR3 is CASSYRVRQINQPQHF. As DNA, the CDR3 is TGTGCCAGCAGTTATAGAGTGCGGCAGATCAATCAGCCCCAGCATTTT.

The chain couples TRBV18 to TRBJ2-5; D unclear. There are 12 residues in the CDR3. V lost 0 bases and J 5 bases, leaving 4 bases between the germline ends. The V gene's germline CDR1 is KGHSH and CDR2 LQKENI. CDR3 coding DNA: TGTGCCAGCTCACCACCTAGGGAGACCCAGTACTTC. This gives the protein CASSPPRETQYF.

The V gene is TRBV10-3, the J gene TRBJ1-1; D ambiguous. V was pared by 1 base and J by 8 bases, with 17 bases between. This CDR3 has 15 amino acids. CDR1 is ENHRY and CDR2 is SYGVKD in the germline V gene. The CDR3, as DNA: TGTGCCATCAGTGAGTACGGAAGAGAAATGCCAGAAGCTTTCTTT. It yields the protein CAISEYGREMPEAFF.

The rearrangement links TRBV5-1 to TRBJ2-3; D perhaps matches TRBD2 (5 bases). This CDR3 comprises 14 residues. The V end lost 4 bases, the J end lost 4 bases, and 13 bases lay between the germline ends. Germline loops: CDR1 SGHRS, CDR2 YFSETQ. CDR3 loop: CASSGDYEPDTQYF. CDR3 in DNA: TGCGCCAGCAGCGGCGACTACGAACCAGATACGCAGTATTTT. The full variable domain, in which reference TRBV5-1 and TRBJ2-3 provide the parts outside the CDR3, is KAGVTQTPRYLIKTRGQQVTLSCSPISGHRSVSWYQQTPGQGLQFLFEYFSETQRNKGNFPGRFSGRQFSNSRSEMNVSTLELGDSALYLCASSGDYEPDTQYFGPGTRLTVL.

This chain links TRBV19 with TRBJ2-5, with 8 bases lining up with TRBD1. This CDR3 has 15 amino acids. Germline V gene data show CDR1 as LNHDA and CDR2 as SQIVND (reference sequence). The V and J ends lost 5 bases and 4 bases, in that order; junction bases with no gene match: 9. This CDR3 reads CASSSQGARRETQYF. CDR3 coding DNA: TGTGCCAGTAGTTCCCAGGGGGCGCGCAGAGAGACCCAGTACTTC.

Points on this clonotype: A read error may produce the germline difference seen at one junction end. The rearrangement joins TRBV12-3 or TRBV12-4 to TRBJ2-3; 8 bases agree with TRBD2. CDR3 length equals 16 residues. In DNA, the CDR3 is TGTGCCAGCAGTTTAAGTGGGCTAGCGGGCACAGGTACGCAGTATTTT. Amino acids: CASSLSGLAGTGTQYF.

V and J are TRBV12-3 or TRBV12-4 and TRBJ2-3; 9 positions match TRBD1. J was trimmed by 3 bases and V by 7 bases; bases with no gene match: 5. CDR3 size: 14 residues. In DNA form, the CDR3 reads TGTGCCAGCACCCGACAGGGGGGGACAGATACGCAGTATTTT. It is translated as CASTRQGGTDTQYF.

The chain employs TRBV27 and TRBJ2-1; D uncertain. Germline values: CDR1 MNHEY, CDR2 SMNVEV (reference sequence). This CDR3 is 13 amino acids long. Trimming pared 1 base from V and 6 bases from J, leaving 7 bases between. CDR3 region: CASSLFLPNEQFF. In DNA, the CDR3 is TGTGCCAGCAGTTTATTCCTACCCAATGAGCAGTTCTTC.

This rearrangement joins TRBV2 to TRBJ2-3, with 10 bases that match TRBD2. CDR1 and CDR2 from the germline V gene are SNHLY and FYNNEI. The CDR3 has 15 residues. With 3 bases clipped from V and 4 bases from J, the junction kept 4 bases outside the gene matches. The CDR3 sequence: CASSDGTSAPDTQYF. The CDR3 nucleotides are TGTGCCAGCAGTGACGGGACTAGCGCCCCAGATACGCAGTATTTT.

The V call is TRBV25-1, the J call TRBJ2-1; TRBD2 agrees at 10 bases. This CDR3 contains 22 residues. V shed 0 bases, J shed 0 bases, and the junction held 17 bases outside the gene matches. CDR1 and CDR2 from the germline V gene are MGHDK and SYGVNS. The CDR3: CASSEYIGPSRLAGDSYNEQFF. DNA of the CDR3: TGTGCCAGCAGTGAATATATTGGCCCCTCTCGGCTAGCGGGAGACTCCTACAATGAGCAGTTCTTC.

The chain combines TRBV3-1 with TRBJ2-1; 11 nucleotides line up with TRBD2. V lost 0 bases, J lost 7 bases, and 8 bases stayed unmatched. This CDR3 region has 17 residues. Looked up from germline, CDR1 is LGHDT and CDR2 is YNNKEL (reference sequence). The CDR3: CASSQDFPGTSGNEQFF. DNA for the CDR3: TGTGCCAGCAGCCAAGATTTCCCCGGGACTAGCGGAAATGAGCAGTTCTTC.

The rearrangement links TRBV9 to TRBJ1-2; 11 bases line up with TRBD1. The CDR3 is 15 residues long. Unmatched junction bases numbered 8, after V lost 4 bases and J lost 6 bases. Germline V gene data show CDR1 as SGDLS and CDR2 as YYNGEE. The CDR3 loop is CASSPWTGGGNGYTF. The CDR3 DNA follows: TGTGCCAGCAGCCCCTGGACAGGGGGCGGGAATGGCTACACCTTC.

V is TRBV19 and J is TRBJ2-5, with D unclear. V dropped 6 bases and J dropped 0 bases, with 20 bases sitting between them. This CDR3 is 17 amino acids long. The germline V gene has CDR1 LNHDA and CDR2 SQIVND (reference sequence). This CDR3 reads CASRVTLRGSYQETQYF. The CDR3 coding sequence is TGTGCCAGTAGAGTTACCCTGAGAGGCTCGTACCAAGAGACCCAGTACTTC.

The chain couples TRBV5-5 to TRBJ2-1, with 9 bases lining up with TRBD2. CDR1 is SGHKS and CDR2 is YYEKEE in the germline V gene (reference sequence). V trimming: 0 bases; J trimming: 10 bases; junction bases outside the gene matches: 5. This CDR3 is built from 14 residues. CDR3 bases: TGTGCCAGCAGCTTGGAGGGACTAGCCGGGGAGCAGTTCTTC. Protein: CASSLEGLAGEQFF.

This clonotype was counted a few times. The CDR3 bases are TGTGCCAGCAGTCTTTTGACAGGGGCCGAGCAGTACTTC. Translated: CASSLLTGAEQYF. The J gene is TRBJ2-7, the V gene TRBV6-5, with TRBD1 identical over 8 bases. The CDR3 runs to 13 residues. V shed 5 bases and J 6 bases; nucleotides not matched to a gene: 6. The V gene's germline CDR1 is MNHEY and CDR2 SVGAGI.

The V gene is TRBV11-2, the J gene TRBJ2-1, with D possibly TRBD2 on 6 matching bases. The CDR3 has 15 amino acids. In germline, CDR1 is SGHAT, CDR2 FQNNGV. Between the trimmed V and J ends, which lost 5 bases and 0 bases, there was a span of 11 bases. The DNA of the CDR3 is TGTGCCAGCAGCCAAGCGGGTTTCTCCTACAATGAGCAGTTCTTC. Translated, it gives CASSQAGFSYNEQFF. The full variable domain, completed using reference TRBV11-2 and TRBJ2-1, is EAGVAQSPRYKIIEKRQSVAFWCNPISGHATLYWYQQILGQGPKLLIQFQNNGVVDDSQLPKDRFSAERLKGVDSTLKIQPAKLEDSAVYLCASSQAGFSYNEQFFGPGTRLTVL.

The V call is TRBV6-5, the J call TRBJ1-2; D is perhaps TRBD1 (5 bases). The ends were cut back, 4 bases at V and 3 bases at J, with 12 bases in the middle. The CDR3 contains 14 residues. Germline CDR1 and CDR2: MNHEY and SVGAGI. The CDR3 sequence is CASSLVGEDYGYTF. The DNA for the CDR3 is TGTGCCAGCAGTTTGGTAGGGGAAGACTATGGCTACACCTTC.

V gene TRBV12-3 or TRBV12-4 combines with J gene TRBJ1-5; 8 nucleotides agree with TRBD1. The CDR3 is 14 amino acids. Losses at the gene ends were 5 bases for V and 6 bases for J; bases not matched to a gene: 6. The DNA of the CDR3 is TGTGCCAGCAGTCCAACAGGGGGGTTTCAGCCCCAGCATTTT. This gives the protein CASSPTGGFQPQHF.

The chain recombines TRBV2 with TRBJ2-1; D not certain. The length of the CDR3 is 17 residues. The germline gives CDR1 SNHLY, CDR2 FYNNEI. Trimming removed 1 base from V and 1 base from J, with 14 bases in between. CDR3 nucleotide sequence: TGTGCCAGCAGTGAAGGACGGCCAGCCTTTTCCTACAATGAGCAGTTCTTC. Encoded protein: CASSEGRPAFSYNEQFF. The full variable domain, its missing parts supplied by reference TRBV2 and TRBJ2-1, is EPEVTQTPSHQVTQMGQEVILRCVPISNHLYFYWYRQILGQKVEFLVSFYNNEISEKSEIFDDQFSVERPDGSNFTLKIRSTKLEDSAMYFCASSEGRPAFSYNEQFFGPGTRLTVL.

The rearrangement uses TRBV27 and TRBJ2-3; 9 bases agree with TRBD1. The V gene's germline CDR1 is MNHEY and CDR2 SMNVEV (reference sequence). Trimming removed 0 bases from V and 5 bases from J; junction bases left unmatched: 3. This CDR3 has 15 amino acids. CDR3 amino acids: CASSLSGQGEDTQYF. The CDR3 DNA reads as TGTGCCAGCAGTTTATCGGGACAGGGTGAAGATACGCAGTATTTT.

This chain joins TRBV18 and TRBJ2-1; D remains ambiguous. The CDR3 is 14 amino acids. With 3 bases removed from V and 0 bases from J, the gap between germline ends came to 6 bases. CDR1 and CDR2 from the germline V gene are KGHSH and LQKENI. This chain's CDR3 is CASSPLGSYNEQFF. CDR3 DNA: TGTGCCAGCTCACCCCTGGGCTCCTACAATGAGCAGTTCTTC. Full variable domain (remainder filled in from reference TRBV18 and TRBJ2-1): NAGVMQNPRHLVRRRGQEARLRCSPMKGHSHVYWYRQLPEEGLKFMVYLQKENIIDESGMPKERFSAEFPKEGPSILRIQQVVRGDSAAYFCASSPLGSYNEQFFGPGTRLTVL.

V is TRBV7-9 and J is TRBJ2-7; the D gene is possibly TRBD1 (6 bases). The CDR3 has 14 residues. V dropped 7 bases and J dropped 7 bases, with 20 bases sitting between them. Germline CDR1 is SEHNR and CDR2 is FQNEAQ (reference sequence). The CDR3 coding sequence is TGTGCCAGCACCCCTCCCGCAGGGGTGAAGGAGCAGTACTTC. Translated, it gives CASTPPAGVKEQYF.

The chain recombines TRBV7-8 with TRBJ2-1; possible D gene TRBD2, 6 bases. Deletions cut 1 base from V and 5 bases from J, with 15 bases between. The CDR3 sequence is 16 residues long. The germline V gene encodes CDR1 SGHVS and CDR2 FQNEAQ. CDR3 DNA sequence: TGTGCCAGCAGCTTAGTGATAGGGGACTTACACAATGAGCAGTTCTTC. Translating gives CASSLVIGDLHNEQFF. Variable domain in full (rest from reference TRBV7-8 and TRBJ2-1): GAGVSQSPRYKVAKRGQDVALRCDPISGHVSLFWYQQALGQGPEFLTYFQNEAQLDKSGLPSDRFFAERPEGSVSTLKIQRTQQEDSAVYLCASSLVIGDLHNEQFFGPGTRLTVL.

This sequence joins TRBV20-1 and TRBJ2-1; possible D gene TRBD2, 5 bases. This CDR3 spans 17 amino acids. Germline V gene lookup returns CDR1 DFQATT and CDR2 SNEGSKA (reference sequence). Between the trimmed V and J ends, which lost 1 base and 1 base, there was a span of 17 bases. The CDR3, as DNA: TGCAGTGCTAGAGGTAATCCAGAGGGTATTTCCTACAATGAGCAGTTCTTC. Its protein is CSARGNPEGISYNEQFF.

This clonotype was seen only once. The J gene is TRBJ2-5, the V gene TRBV3-1; 9 bases are shared with TRBD1. The V gene end was trimmed by 3 bases and the J gene end by 0 bases; junction bases not matched to a gene: 8. The CDR3 covers 17 residues. Germline assignment: CDR1 LGHDT and CDR2 YNNKEL (reference sequence). As DNA, the CDR3 is TGTGCCAGCAGCCATGAGACAGGGGGGTCTTACCAAGAGACCCAGTACTTC. Translated, it gives CASSHETGGSYQETQYF.